This T cell receptor (beta chain) was captured in a study of OX40 agonist ivuxolimab in advanced cancers. Study-level results: Some nonresponders additionally presented with little normalized T-cell clonal expansion. Averaged across samples, CD8+ T cells carried more expanded clones than CD4+ did. Doses of 0.1 to 3.0 mg/kg were accompanied by clonal expansion of CD4+ and CD8+ blood T cells by week 6.

This clone has just a few counts. Its antigen remains unidentified. Some clones are missing from TCRdb's copy, which holds only in-frame ones; the method was immunoSEQ multiplex PCR. This sample has more than 40,000 clones, with 88% found just once. This clonotype was obtained from an adult with an advanced solid tumor such as melanoma, head and neck, liver or kidney cancer. The sequenced sample was CD4+ or CD8+ T cells sorted from blood, obtained in a trial of the OX40 agonist ivuxolimab.

CDR3 nucleotide sequence: TGTGCCAGTAGCGGCGGGACCCCGTACTTC. This translates into CASSGGTPYF. The gene calls are TRBV19 and TRBJ2-4, with D perhaps TRBD2 (6 bases). There are 10 residues in the CDR3. The germline CDR1 and CDR2 sequences are LNHDA and SQIVND (reference sequence). Trimming stripped 6 bases from V and 15 bases from J, with 12 bases between.